Shown below are 32 T cell receptor beta chains from a single sample sequenced in a study of T cells after yellow fever vaccination. In TCRdb, the 5' RACE reads were re-called with MiXCR into one record per CDR3 protein. Of some 500,000 distinct CDR3 sequences in the sample, around an eighth were seen once. The source was PBMCs, collected on the day of the yellow fever booster vaccination. These receptors all stem from a man aged 25-45 years who received the YFV17D yellow fever vaccine.

This clonotype has a handful of counts. The CDR3 DNA reads TGCAGTGCACGTGTCCTAGCGGCCTACGAGCAGTACTTC. Its translation is CSARVLAAYEQYF. J is TRBJ2-7 and V is TRBV20-1, with TRBD2 matching 7 bases. V lost 6 bases and J lost 2; bases outside the gene matches: 7. CDR3 size: 13 residues. Germline V gives CDR1 DFQATT, CDR2 SNEGSKA (reference sequence).

V gene TRBV3-1 combines with J gene TRBJ2-2, with D possibly being TRBD2 (5 bases). The CDR3 extends over 15 amino acids. Trimming pared 0 bases from V and 3 bases from J, leaving 8 bases between. The germline gives CDR1 LGHDT, CDR2 YNNKEL (reference sequence). In nucleotides, the CDR3 is TGTGCCAGCAGCCAAGATGGGAGCGACACCGGGGAGCTGTTTTTT. Translating it yields CASSQDGSDTGELFF.

This clonotype was seen more than once but under ten times. The V and J genes are TRBV20-1 and TRBJ2-3; D is unclear. V was clipped by 3 bases and J by 1 base, with 11 bases between them. The CDR3 spans 14 residues. Per germline, CDR1 DFQATT and CDR2 SNEGSKA (reference sequence). The DNA of the CDR3 is TGCAGTGCTAGTGGTGGGGTCCGCACAGATACGCAGTATTTT. Amino acids: CSASGGVRTDTQYF.

The V call is TRBV5-1, the J call TRBJ2-1; 7 nucleotides agree with TRBD2. Trimming removed 3 bases from V and 0 bases from J; junction bases left unmatched: 6. Looked up from germline, CDR1 is SGHRS and CDR2 is YFSETQ. The CDR3 is 16 amino acids. CDR3 in DNA: TGCGCCAGCAGCTCTCTCGGGGGGAGCTCCTACAATGAGCAGTTCTTC. This codes for CASSSLGGSSYNEQFF.

The chain employs TRBV11-2 and TRBJ2-3; 9 bases map to TRBD2. Trimming took 1 base from V and 0 from J; bases not matched to a gene: 14. CDR3 size: 20 residues. Germline assignment: CDR1 SGHAT and CDR2 FQNNGV. The CDR3 here is CASSLVPFSAGGRSTDTQYF. CDR3 in DNA: TGTGCCAGCAGCTTAGTACCCTTTTCAGCGGGAGGCCGGAGCACAGATACGCAGTATTTT.

This clonotype came up a few times. The chain recombines TRBV12-3 or TRBV12-4 with TRBJ1-5; D remains ambiguous. The germline V and J ends were trimmed by 2 bases and 6 bases, with 5 bases remaining between them. The CDR3 length is 12 residues. CDR3 residues: CASSLWPQPQHF. The DNA for the CDR3 is TGTGCCAGCAGTTTATGGCCTCAGCCCCAGCATTTT.

The DNA for the CDR3 is TGTGCCAGCAGTTACTCGACAGGGGGCTACCAAGAGACCCAGTACTTC. Protein sequence: CASSYSTGGYQETQYF. The chain combines TRBV6-2 or TRBV6-3 with TRBJ2-5; 10 bases match TRBD1. Trimming at V came to 0 bases and at J to 0 bases, leaving 1 base not matched to a gene. Germline CDR1 reads MNHEY; CDR2 reads SVGEGT. CDR3 length equals 16 residues.

This clonotype was counted many times. The gene calls are TRBV6-5 and TRBJ1-6, with D unresolved. CDR1 and CDR2 from the germline V gene are MNHEY and SVGAGI. The V end was cut by 2 bases, the J end by 13 bases, with 9 bases between. CDR3 length equals 12 residues. The chain's CDR3 is CASSYQRLPLHF. In nucleotides, the CDR3 is TGTGCCAGCAGTTACCAGAGATTGCCCCTCCACTTT.

The V call is TRBV20-1, the J call TRBJ1-5; D unresolved. Germline V gives CDR1 DFQATT, CDR2 SNEGSKA (reference sequence). The ends were cut back, 6 bases at V and 0 bases at J, with 6 bases in the middle. This CDR3 spans 12 amino acids. CDR3 nucleotides: TGCAGTGCCAGACATAGCAATCAGCCCCAGCATTTT. Amino acids: CSARHSNQPQHF.

This clonotype was found a few times. V gene TRBV6-5 combines with J gene TRBJ2-1; D is ambiguous. Germline CDR1 MNHEY, CDR2 SVGAGI. The CDR3 loop spans 12 amino acids. V gave up 1 base and J gave up 10 bases, with 8 bases separating them. CDR3 loop: CASSYLRGEQFF. DNA for the CDR3: TGTGCCAGCAGTTACTTGCGAGGAGAGCAGTTCTTC.

The sample holds one count of this clonotype. V and J are TRBV19 and TRBJ2-5, with a possible D match to TRBD2 (6 bases). Trimming removed 4 bases at V and 7 bases at J, with 16 bases between. The CDR3 is 14 amino acids. Per the germline V gene, CDR1 is LNHDA and CDR2 is SQIVND (reference sequence). As DNA, the CDR3 is TGTGCCAGTAGTACCTCCGGGACTGTCGCGACCCAGTACTTC. Its protein is CASSTSGTVATQYF.

V gene TRBV6-5 combines with J gene TRBJ1-2, with unresolved D. This CDR3 has 17 residues. V gave up 2 bases and J gave up 0 bases, with 16 bases separating them. Germline CDR1 is MNHEY and CDR2 is SVGAGI. Here the CDR3 reads CASSYAVSALANYGYTF. CDR3 in DNA: TGTGCCAGCAGTTACGCAGTTTCGGCATTAGCTAACTATGGCTACACCTTC.

This clonotype was observed many times. The chain links TRBV20-1 to TRBJ2-3; D gene uncertain. Germline CDR1 and CDR2: DFQATT and SNEGSKA (reference sequence). CDR3 length equals 11 residues. The V gene lost 3 bases and the J gene lost 7 bases, with 8 bases spanning the gap. DNA of the CDR3: TGCAGTGCTAGGGTTCAGAATACGCAGTATTTT. Its translation: CSARVQNTQYF.

The count of this clonotype is one. The chain is built from TRBV10-3 and TRBJ2-3; TRBD1 agrees at 10 bases. The germline V gene encodes CDR1 ENHRY and CDR2 SYGVKD. Trimming removed 4 bases from V and 3 bases from J; junction bases left unmatched: 4. CDR3 length: 15 residues. The chain's CDR3 is CAISAGTGATDTQYF. The CDR3 nucleotides are TGTGCCATCAGTGCCGGGACAGGGGCTACAGATACGCAGTATTTT.

This clonotype is a singleton in its sample. V and J are TRBV6-5 and TRBJ2-1; D perhaps matches TRBD2 (5 bases). The V end was cut by 0 bases, the J end by 5 bases, with 11 bases between. The CDR3 is made up of 15 amino acids. Germline V gene data show CDR1 as MNHEY and CDR2 as SVGAGI. This CDR3 is CASSYSRAYHNEQFF. DNA for the CDR3: TGTGCCAGCAGTTACTCGAGGGCTTATCACAATGAGCAGTTCTTC.

CDR3 loop: CASSQDHIANYGYTF. CDR3 nucleotide sequence: TGTGCCAGCAGCCAAGACCATATTGCTAACTATGGCTACACCTTC. The rearrangement joins TRBV3-1 to TRBJ1-2; D is undetermined. Germline CDR1 LGHDT, CDR2 YNNKEL (reference sequence). There are 15 residues in the CDR3. V lost 0 bases and J lost 0, with 8 bases in between. Drawing the rest from reference TRBV3-1 and TRBJ1-2, the complete variable domain is DTAVSQTPKYLVTQMGNDKSIKCEQNLGHDTMYWYKQDSKKFLKIMFSYNNKELIINETVPNRFSPKSPDKAHLNLHINSLELGDSAVYFCASSQDHIANYGYTFGSGTRLTVV.

This clonotype occurred a few times. This chain uses TRBV3-1 with TRBJ2-1; 8 bases are a match to TRBD2. Looked up from germline, CDR1 is LGHDT and CDR2 is YNNKEL (reference sequence). The CDR3 loop spans 17 amino acids. The J segment lost 0 bases and the V segment lost 1 base, leaving 5 bases of the junction unmatched. The CDR3 region has the DNA TGTGCCAGCAGCCAAGTCGCGGGGGGAAGCTCCTACAATGAGCAGTTCTTC. Amino acid sequence: CASSQVAGGSSYNEQFF.

The V call is TRBV12-3 or TRBV12-4, the J call TRBJ1-4; D is possibly TRBD1 (5 bases). This CDR3 spans 14 amino acids. With 3 bases removed from V and 4 bases from J, the gap between germline ends came to 9 bases. The CDR3 DNA reads TGTGCCAGCAGTTTTGCAGGGAATAATGAAAAACTGTTTTTT. As protein: CASSFAGNNEKLFF.

Here the CDR3 DNA reads TGTGCCAGCAGCTTCCAACAGGGGGCGAGAGCAGCTTTCTTT. Amino acid sequence: CASSFQQGARAAFF. J is TRBJ1-1 and V is TRBV11-2; 9 bases align to TRBD1. In germline, CDR1 is SGHAT, CDR2 FQNNGV. Germline trimming cut 3 bases from V and 10 bases from J; bases unmatched to any gene: 9. This CDR3 is 14 amino acids long.

Only one count was recorded for this clonotype. This chain uses TRBV7-9 with TRBJ2-3, with TRBD2 identical over 7 bases. The CDR3 contains 15 residues. The V gene's germline CDR1 is SEHNR and CDR2 FQNEAQ (reference sequence). With V trimmed by 0 bases and J by 10 bases, 10 bases remained unmatched. The CDR3 loop reads CASSLAGGAAAPQYF. The DNA for the CDR3 is TGTGCCAGCAGCTTAGCGGGAGGGGCCGCGGCCCCGCAGTATTTT.

This clonotype was observed a few times. This chain uses TRBV6-1 with TRBJ1-1; TRBD1 matches at 8 bases. Germline V lookup: CDR1 MNHNS, CDR2 SASEGT. V trimming: 5 bases; J trimming: 5 bases; junction bases outside the gene matches: 7. The CDR3 covers 14 residues. This CDR3 reads CASSTFRTGTEAFF. CDR3 DNA sequence: TGTGCCAGCAGTACATTCCGGACAGGGACTGAAGCTTTCTTT.

This chain links TRBV5-1 with TRBJ2-2; 8 nucleotides agree with TRBD1. V lost 0 bases and J lost 4; bases outside the gene matches: 5. CDR3 size: 16 residues. Germline CDR1 and CDR2: SGHRS and YFSETQ. In DNA, the CDR3 is TGCGCCAGCAGCTTGGCATGGACAGGGACCACCGGGGAGCTGTTTTTT. It encodes CASSLAWTGTTGELFF.

Only a few counts were recorded for this clonotype. CDR3 protein: CASSIDRGETQYF. The DNA for the CDR3 is TGTGCCAGCAGCATCGACAGGGGGGAGACCCAGTACTTC. The rearrangement uses TRBV5-4 and TRBJ2-5, with TRBD1 matching 9 bases. Trimming at V came to 4 bases and at J to 5 bases, leaving 3 bases not matched to a gene. Per germline, CDR1 SGHNT and CDR2 YYREEE (reference sequence). This CDR3 has 13 residues. Full variable domain (outside the CDR3, taken from reference TRBV5-4 and TRBJ2-5): ETGVTQSPTHLIKTRGQQVTLRCSSQSGHNTVSWYQQALGQGPQFIFQYYREEENGRGNFPPRFSGLQFPNYSSELNVNALELDDSALYLCASSIDRGETQYFGPGTRLLVL.

The chain joins TRBV7-9 to TRBJ2-2; TRBD2 aligns across 7 bases. Germline assignment: CDR1 SEHNR and CDR2 FQNEAQ (reference sequence). The CDR3 loop spans 16 amino acids. The ends lost 4 bases at V and 3 bases at J; junction bases unmatched: 8. In DNA form, the CDR3 reads TGTGCCAGCAGCTCTCCGTGGCGGGAGCACACCGGGGAGCTGTTTTTT. This codes for CASSSPWREHTGELFF.

This clonotype was detected only a few times. V and J are TRBV20-1 and TRBJ2-5, with D perhaps being TRBD1 or TRBD2 (6 bases each). This CDR3 is built from 18 residues. The germline gives CDR1 DFQATT, CDR2 SNEGSKA (reference sequence). The germline V and J ends were trimmed by 3 bases and 5 bases, with 28 bases remaining between them. As DNA, the CDR3 is TGCAGTGCTAGCATGGGGGGTGGGGGGCAGATGCTCCGGGAGACCCAGTACTTC. It is translated as CSASMGGGGQMLRETQYF.

This clonotype was seen a handful of times. This rearrangement joins TRBV5-1 to TRBJ2-5; D is uncertain. Germline-derived CDR1 and CDR2 are SGHRS and YFSETQ. There are 15 residues in the CDR3. Trimming left V 0 bases short and J 5 bases short, with 14 bases between. CDR3 in DNA: TGCGCCAGCAGCTTGGCAAGGACCTCCGGGGAGACCCAGTACTTC. It yields the protein CASSLARTSGETQYF. The full variable domain, completed using reference TRBV5-1 and TRBJ2-5, is KAGVTQTPRYLIKTRGQQVTLSCSPISGHRSVSWYQQTPGQGLQFLFEYFSETQRNKGNFPGRFSGRQFSNSRSEMNVSTLELGDSALYLCASSLARTSGETQYFGPGTRLLVL.

The sample holds a few counts of this clonotype. The chain links TRBV30 to TRBJ1-1, with D unresolved. The V gene lost 0 bases and the J gene lost 6 bases, with 11 bases spanning the gap. Germline-derived CDR1 and CDR2 are GTSNPN and SVGIG (reference sequence). This CDR3 is 13 amino acids long. The DNA for the CDR3 is TGTGCCTGGAGTGTGGTGACAACCGCTGAAGCTTTCTTT. It specifies CAWSVVTTAEAFF.

The chain combines TRBV5-1 with TRBJ1-5, with D perhaps TRBD1 (6 bases). The germline CDR1 and CDR2 sequences are SGHRS and YFSETQ. The CDR3 has 16 residues. Trimming removed 3 bases from V and 2 bases from J, with 15 bases in between. The CDR3 spells CASSSVQGEGNQPQHF. CDR3 DNA sequence: TGCGCCAGCAGCTCGGTACAGGGTGAGGGCAATCAGCCCCAGCATTTT.

A few counts support this clonotype. The chain is built from TRBV9 and TRBJ1-5, with 8 positions matching TRBD1. Germline V gene sequence: CDR1 SGDLS, CDR2 YYNGEE. This CDR3 contains 14 residues. V trimming: 3 bases; J trimming: 3 bases; junction bases outside the gene matches: 2. The CDR3: CASSEQGVNQPQHF. In DNA, the CDR3 is TGTGCCAGCAGCGAACAGGGGGTCAATCAGCCCCAGCATTTT.

The chain uses TRBV4-2 and TRBJ2-1, with D perhaps being TRBD1 or TRBD2 (5 bases each). Trimming pared 1 base from V and 3 bases from J, leaving 10 bases between. CDR3 length equals 15 residues. Germline V gives CDR1 LGHNA, CDR2 YNFKEQ. CDR3 in DNA: TGTGCCAGCAGCCAAGGAGGGGATTACTACAATGAGCAGTTCTTC. Amino acids: CASSQGGDYYNEQFF.

The table lists this clonotype with many counts. This sequence joins TRBV5-1 and TRBJ2-3; 8 nucleotides agree with TRBD2. Trimming took 4 bases from V and 8 from J; bases not matched to a gene: 18. Germline CDR1 and CDR2: SGHRS and YFSETQ. This CDR3 region has 17 residues. CDR3 nucleotides: TGCGCCAGCAGCAGCTATAGCGGGACGGGGGCGAAGGGTACGCAGTATTTT. Its protein product is CASSSYSGTGAKGTQYF.

The DNA of the CDR3 is TGTGCCAGCAGCCCCGAAGGCGACACAGATACGCAGTATTTT. The encoded protein is CASSPEGDTDTQYF. The chain joins TRBV4-2 to TRBJ2-3; no definite D call. The CDR3 extends over 14 amino acids. Germline V gene data show CDR1 as LGHNA and CDR2 as YNFKEQ. The ends were cut back, 4 bases at V and 2 bases at J, with 10 bases in the middle.